This record concerns one T cell receptor (beta chain) sequence. One base away lies a much larger clone, so this may be a sequencing read error. The sequenced template was RNA, covering the TCR beta CDR3 region. Scientists carried out first-round RT-PCR using HTBI primers and then a second-round multiplex PCR. MiXCR was run by TCRdb on the multiplex PCR reads, yielding one entry per CDR3 protein. The sample lists 340,000 or so distinct CDR3 sequences, around a sixth occurring once. The CDR3 totals 15 residues. Germline V gene sequence: CDR1 SNHLY, CDR2 FYNNEI. The data were obtained in a study of Graves' ophthalmopathy and Graves' hyperthyroidism.

The chain carries TRBV2 and TRBJ1-6; 7 nucleotides agree with TRBD1. The sample taken for sequencing was peripheral blood. The source is an adult man with Graves' ophthalmopathy. CDR3 nucleotides: TGTGCCAGCAGCCGAGCCGGGACAGATAATTCAGCCCTCCACTTT. Translation: CASSRAGTDNSALHF.